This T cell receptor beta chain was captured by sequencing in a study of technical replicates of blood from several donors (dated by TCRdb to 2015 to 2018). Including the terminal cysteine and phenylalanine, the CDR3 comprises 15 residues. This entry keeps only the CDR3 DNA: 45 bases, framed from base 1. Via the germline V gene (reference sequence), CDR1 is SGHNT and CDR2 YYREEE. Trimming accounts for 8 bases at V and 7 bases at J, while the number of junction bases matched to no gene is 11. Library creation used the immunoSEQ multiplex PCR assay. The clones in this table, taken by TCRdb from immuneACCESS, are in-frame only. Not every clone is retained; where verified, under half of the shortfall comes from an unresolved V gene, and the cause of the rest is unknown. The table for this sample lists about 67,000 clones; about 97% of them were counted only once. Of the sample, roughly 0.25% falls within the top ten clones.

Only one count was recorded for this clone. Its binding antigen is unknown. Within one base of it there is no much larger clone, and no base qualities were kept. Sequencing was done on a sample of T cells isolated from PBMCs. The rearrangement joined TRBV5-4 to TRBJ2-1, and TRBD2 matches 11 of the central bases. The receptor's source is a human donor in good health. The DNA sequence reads TGTGCCAGTCTCCACACTAGCGGGAGAGGGAATGAGCAGTTCTTC. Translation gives CASLHTSGRGNEQFF.